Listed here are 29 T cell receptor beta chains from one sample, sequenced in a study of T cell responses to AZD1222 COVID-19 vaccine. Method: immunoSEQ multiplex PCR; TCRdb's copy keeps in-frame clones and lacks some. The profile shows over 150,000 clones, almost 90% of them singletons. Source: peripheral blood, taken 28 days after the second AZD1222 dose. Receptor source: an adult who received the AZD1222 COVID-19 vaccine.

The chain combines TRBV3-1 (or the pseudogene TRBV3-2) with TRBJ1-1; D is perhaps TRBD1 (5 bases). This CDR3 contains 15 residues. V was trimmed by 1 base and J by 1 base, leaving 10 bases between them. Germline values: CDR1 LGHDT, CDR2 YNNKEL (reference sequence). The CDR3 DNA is TGTGCCAGCAGCCAAGGATTCGGGGGGAACACTGAAGCTTTCTTT. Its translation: CASSQGFGGNTEAFF.

In nucleotides, the CDR3 is TGTGCCTGCGTAGGGCCGCCACGAAACTACGAGCAGTACTTC. Translating it yields CACVGPPRNYEQYF. The chain recombines TRBV30 with TRBJ2-7; no firm D call. The CDR3 totals 14 residues. Germline lookup yields CDR1 GTSNPN and CDR2 SVGIG (reference sequence). Trimming took off 6 bases at V and 3 bases at J, with 18 bases between the two ends.

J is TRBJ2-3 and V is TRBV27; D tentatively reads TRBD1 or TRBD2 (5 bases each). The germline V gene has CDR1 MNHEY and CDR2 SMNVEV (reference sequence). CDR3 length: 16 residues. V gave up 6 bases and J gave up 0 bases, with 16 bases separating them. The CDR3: CASSLPIGTSTDTQYF. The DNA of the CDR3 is TGTGCCAGCAGCTTACCGATCGGGACGAGCACAGATACGCAGTATTTT.

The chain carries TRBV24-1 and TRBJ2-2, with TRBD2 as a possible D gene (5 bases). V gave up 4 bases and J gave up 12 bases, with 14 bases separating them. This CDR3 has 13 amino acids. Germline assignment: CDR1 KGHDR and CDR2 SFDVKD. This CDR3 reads CATSDPGSLKLFF. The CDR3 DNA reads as TGTGCCACCAGTGACCCGGGATCACTTAAGCTGTTTTTT.

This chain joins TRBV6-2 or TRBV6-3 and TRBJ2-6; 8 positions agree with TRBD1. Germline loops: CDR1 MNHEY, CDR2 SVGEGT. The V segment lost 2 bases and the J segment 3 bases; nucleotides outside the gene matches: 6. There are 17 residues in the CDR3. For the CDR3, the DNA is TGTGCCAGCAGTTACGTTCAGGGGGCGGTTGGGGCCAACGTCCTGACTTTC. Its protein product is CASSYVQGAVGANVLTF.

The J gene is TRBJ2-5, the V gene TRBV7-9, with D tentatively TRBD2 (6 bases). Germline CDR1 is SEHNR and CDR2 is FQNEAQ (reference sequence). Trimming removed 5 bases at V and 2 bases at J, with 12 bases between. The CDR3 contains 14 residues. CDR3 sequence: CASSPPTSQETQYF. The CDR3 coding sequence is TGTGCCAGCAGCCCTCCGACTAGTCAAGAGACCCAGTACTTC.

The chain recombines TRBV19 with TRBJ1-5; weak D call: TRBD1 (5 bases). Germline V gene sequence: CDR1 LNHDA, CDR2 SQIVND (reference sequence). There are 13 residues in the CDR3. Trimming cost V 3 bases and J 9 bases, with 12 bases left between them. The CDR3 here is CASSMDIRGPQHF. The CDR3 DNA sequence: TGTGCCAGTAGTATGGACATTAGGGGGCCCCAGCATTTT.

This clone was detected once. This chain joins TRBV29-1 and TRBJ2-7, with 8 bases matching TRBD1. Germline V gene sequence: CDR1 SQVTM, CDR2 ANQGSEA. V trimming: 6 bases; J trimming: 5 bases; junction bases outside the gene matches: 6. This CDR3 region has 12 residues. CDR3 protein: CSVRGQGHEQYF. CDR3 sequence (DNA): TGCAGCGTACGCGGACAGGGCCACGAGCAGTACTTC.

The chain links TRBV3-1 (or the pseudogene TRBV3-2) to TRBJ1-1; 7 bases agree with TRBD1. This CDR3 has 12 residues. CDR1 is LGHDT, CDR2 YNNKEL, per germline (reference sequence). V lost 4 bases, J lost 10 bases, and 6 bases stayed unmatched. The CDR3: CASSLTGLGAFF. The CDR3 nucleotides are TGTGCCAGCAGCCTGACAGGGCTAGGAGCTTTCTTT.

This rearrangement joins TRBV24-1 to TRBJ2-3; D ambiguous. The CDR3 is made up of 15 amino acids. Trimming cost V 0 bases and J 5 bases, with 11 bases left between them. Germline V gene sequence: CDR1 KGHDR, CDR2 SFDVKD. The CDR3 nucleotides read TGTGCCACCAGTGATTTGGACTTAGGGAAAGATACGCAGTATTTT. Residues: CATSDLDLGKDTQYF.

The CDR3 is CSAPRVTGGDQETQYF. The CDR3 region has the DNA TGCAGCGCCCCGAGGGTCACAGGGGGAGACCAAGAGACCCAGTACTTC. V is TRBV29-1 and J is TRBJ2-5, with TRBD1 matching 8 bases. Germline lookup yields CDR1 SQVTM and CDR2 ANQGSEA. The CDR3 has 16 residues. Trimming cost V 7 bases and J 0 bases; bases outside gene matches: 13. The full variable domain, in which reference TRBV29-1 and TRBJ2-5 provide the parts outside the CDR3, is SAVISQKPSRDICQRGTSLTIQCQVDSQVTMMFWYRQQPGQSLTLIATANQGSEATYESGFVIDKFPISRPNLTFSTLTVSNMSPEDSSIYLCSAPRVTGGDQETQYFGPGTRLLVL.

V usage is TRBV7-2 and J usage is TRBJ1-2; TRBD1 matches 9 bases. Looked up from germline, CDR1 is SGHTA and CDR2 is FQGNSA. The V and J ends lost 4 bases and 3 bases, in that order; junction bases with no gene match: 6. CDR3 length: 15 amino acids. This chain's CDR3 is CASSSGQGRYYGYTF. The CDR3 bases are TGTGCCAGCAGCTCTGGACAGGGGAGGTACTATGGCTACACCTTC.

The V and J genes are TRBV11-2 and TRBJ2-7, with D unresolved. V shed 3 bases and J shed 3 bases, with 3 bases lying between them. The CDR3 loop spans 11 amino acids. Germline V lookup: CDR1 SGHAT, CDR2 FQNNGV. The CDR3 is CASSLNYEQYF. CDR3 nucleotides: TGTGCCAGCAGCTTGAACTACGAGCAGTACTTC.

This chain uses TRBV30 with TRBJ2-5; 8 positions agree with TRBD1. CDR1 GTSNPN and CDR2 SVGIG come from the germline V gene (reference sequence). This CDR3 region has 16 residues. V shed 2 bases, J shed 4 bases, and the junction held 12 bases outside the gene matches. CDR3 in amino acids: CAWSPHLQGAPETQYF. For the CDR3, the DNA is TGTGCCTGGAGTCCGCATCTCCAGGGGGCCCCAGAGACCCAGTACTTC.

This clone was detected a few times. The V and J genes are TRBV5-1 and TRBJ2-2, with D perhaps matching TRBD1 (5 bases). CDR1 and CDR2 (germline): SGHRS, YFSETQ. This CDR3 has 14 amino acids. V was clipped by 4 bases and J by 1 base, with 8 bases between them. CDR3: CASSRGQNTGELFF. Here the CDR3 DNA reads TGCGCCAGCAGCCGCGGACAGAACACCGGGGAGCTGTTTTTT.

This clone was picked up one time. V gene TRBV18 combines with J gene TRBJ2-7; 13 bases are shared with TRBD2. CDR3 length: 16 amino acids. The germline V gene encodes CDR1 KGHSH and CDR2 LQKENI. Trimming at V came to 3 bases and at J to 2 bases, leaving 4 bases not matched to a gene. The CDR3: CASSPSGTSGAYEQYF. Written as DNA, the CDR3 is TGTGCCAGCTCACCTTCAGGGACTAGCGGGGCCTACGAGCAGTACTTC.

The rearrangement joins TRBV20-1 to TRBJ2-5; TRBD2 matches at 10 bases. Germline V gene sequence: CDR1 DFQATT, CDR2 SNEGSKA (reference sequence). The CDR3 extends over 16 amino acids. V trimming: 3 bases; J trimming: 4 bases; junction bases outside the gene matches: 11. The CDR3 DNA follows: TGCAGTGCTAGTTCTTCTAGCGGGGGAGTAGTAGAGACCCAGTACTTC. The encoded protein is CSASSSSGGVVETQYF.

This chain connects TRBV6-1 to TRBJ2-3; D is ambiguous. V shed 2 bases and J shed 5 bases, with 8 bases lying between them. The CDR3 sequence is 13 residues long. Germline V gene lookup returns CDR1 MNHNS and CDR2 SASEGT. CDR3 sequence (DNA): TGTGCCAGCAGTGAAATCGGCGGAGATACGCAGTATTTT. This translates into CASSEIGGDTQYF.

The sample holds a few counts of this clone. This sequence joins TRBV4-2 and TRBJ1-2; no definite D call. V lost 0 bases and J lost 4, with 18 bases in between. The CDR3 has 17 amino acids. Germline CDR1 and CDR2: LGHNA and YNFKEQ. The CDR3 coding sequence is TGTGCCAGCAGCCAAGATGGGTGGGCAGGAGATGTCTATGGCTACACCTTC. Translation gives CASSQDGWAGDVYGYTF.

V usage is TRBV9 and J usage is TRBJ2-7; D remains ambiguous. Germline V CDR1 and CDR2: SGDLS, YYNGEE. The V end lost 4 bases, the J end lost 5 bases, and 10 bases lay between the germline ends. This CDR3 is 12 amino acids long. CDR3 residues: CASSSAIDEQYF. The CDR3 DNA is TGTGCCAGCAGCTCGGCTATCGACGAGCAGTACTTC.

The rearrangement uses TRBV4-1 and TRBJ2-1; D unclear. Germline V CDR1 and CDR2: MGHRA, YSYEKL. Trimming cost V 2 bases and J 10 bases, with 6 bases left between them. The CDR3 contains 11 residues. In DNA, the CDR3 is TGCGCCAGCAGCCAATCTAGAGAGCAGTTCTTC. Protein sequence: CASSQSREQFF.

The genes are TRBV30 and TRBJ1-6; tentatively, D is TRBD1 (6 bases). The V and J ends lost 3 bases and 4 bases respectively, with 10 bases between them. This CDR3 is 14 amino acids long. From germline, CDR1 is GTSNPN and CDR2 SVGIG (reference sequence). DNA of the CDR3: TGTGCCTGGAGGACCGGGACATATAATTCACCCCTCCACTTT. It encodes CAWRTGTYNSPLHF.

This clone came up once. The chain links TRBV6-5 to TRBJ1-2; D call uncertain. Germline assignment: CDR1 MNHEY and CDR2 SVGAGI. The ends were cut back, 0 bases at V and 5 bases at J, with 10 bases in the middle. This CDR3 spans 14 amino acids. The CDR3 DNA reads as TGTGCCAGCAGTTACTCGAGAGAGGGATATGGCTACACCTTC. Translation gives CASSYSREGYGYTF.

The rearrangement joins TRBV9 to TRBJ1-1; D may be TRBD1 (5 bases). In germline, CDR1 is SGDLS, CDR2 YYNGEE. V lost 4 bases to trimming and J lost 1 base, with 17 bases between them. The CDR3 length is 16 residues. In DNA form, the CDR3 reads TGTGCCAGCAGCCCCCGTAAGCCGGGGGGGAACACTGAAGCTTTCTTT. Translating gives CASSPRKPGGNTEAFF.

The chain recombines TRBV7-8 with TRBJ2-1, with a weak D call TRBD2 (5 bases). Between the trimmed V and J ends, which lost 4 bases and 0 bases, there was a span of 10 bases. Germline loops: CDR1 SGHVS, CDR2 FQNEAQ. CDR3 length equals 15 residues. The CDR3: CASSYGISSYNEQFF. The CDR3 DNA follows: TGTGCCAGCAGCTACGGGATCTCCTCCTACAATGAGCAGTTCTTC.

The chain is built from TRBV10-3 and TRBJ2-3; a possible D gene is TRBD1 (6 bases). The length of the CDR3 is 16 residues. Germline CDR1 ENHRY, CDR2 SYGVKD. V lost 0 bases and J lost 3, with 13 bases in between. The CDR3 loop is CAISESGRQGTDTQYF. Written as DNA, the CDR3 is TGTGCCATCAGTGAGTCGGGGCGGCAGGGGACAGATACGCAGTATTTT.

The CDR3 nucleotides read TGTGCCAGCCATTCGGACAGGGCTGGCACTGAAGCTTTCTTT. As protein: CASHSDRAGTEAFF. V and J are TRBV6-5 and TRBJ1-1; TRBD1 aligns across 8 bases. CDR1 and CDR2 from the germline V gene are MNHEY and SVGAGI. The CDR3 covers 14 residues. Trimming took 8 bases from V and 4 from J; bases not matched to a gene: 9.

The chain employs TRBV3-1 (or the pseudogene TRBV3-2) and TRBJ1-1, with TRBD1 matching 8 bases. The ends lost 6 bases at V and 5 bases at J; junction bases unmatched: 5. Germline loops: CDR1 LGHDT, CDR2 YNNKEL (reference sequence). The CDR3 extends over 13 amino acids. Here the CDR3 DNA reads TGTGCCAGCAGTTCAACAGGGGGAACTGAAGCTTTCTTT. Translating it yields CASSSTGGTEAFF.

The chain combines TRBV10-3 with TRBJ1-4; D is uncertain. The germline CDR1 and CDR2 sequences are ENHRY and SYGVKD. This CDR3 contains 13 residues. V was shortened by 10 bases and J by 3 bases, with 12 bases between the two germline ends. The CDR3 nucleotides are TGTGCCACCTGGGAAGCCCCTAATGAAAAACTGTTTTTT. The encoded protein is CATWEAPNEKLFF.